These 15 T cell receptor beta chains share one sample of origin, sequenced in a study of shared clonotypes between healthy human individuals. Only CD45RO-negative cells positively selected for CCR7 counted as naive CD8 cells, so terminally differentiated effector memory CD45RA+ cells were excluded. Method: immunoSEQ multiplex PCR; TCRdb's copy keeps in-frame clones and lacks some. The table lists roughly 2,000,000 clones, around 96% of them singletons. The sequenced sample was naive CD8+ T cells sorted from blood. These receptor sequences come from a man between 18 and 29 years old in good health.

The J gene is TRBJ2-5, the V gene TRBV29-1, with 8 bases lining up with TRBD1. CDR3 size: 13 residues. The germline V gene encodes CDR1 SQVTM and CDR2 ANQGSEA. V was pared by 5 bases and J by 2 bases, with 4 bases of the junction left unmatched. The CDR3 reads CSVSRTGQETQYF. CDR3 sequence (DNA): TGCAGCGTTTCAAGGACAGGGCAAGAGACCCAGTACTTC.

This rearrangement joins TRBV7-9 to TRBJ2-5, with 9 positions matching TRBD2. The germline V gene has CDR1 SEHNR and CDR2 FQNEAQ (reference sequence). The junction had 8 bases not matched to a gene; V was cut back by 1 base and J by 5 bases. The CDR3 loop spans 16 amino acids. The CDR3 nucleotides read TGTGCCAGCAGCTTAGTCGCGGGAGGGCCGTGGGAGACCCAGTACTTC. Translated, it gives CASSLVAGGPWETQYF.

The chain combines TRBV4-1 with TRBJ2-1; D is possibly TRBD2 (6 bases). The CDR3 length is 16 residues. Per germline, CDR1 MGHRA and CDR2 YSYEKL. V lost 4 bases and J lost 3, with 16 bases in between. CDR3 sequence (DNA): TGCGCCAGCAGCCCCCGTGGTAGTAGCGGCTACAATGAGCAGTTCTTC. Amino acids: CASSPRGSSGYNEQFF.

The rearrangement links TRBV28 to TRBJ1-4; 8 bases map to TRBD1. V gave up 3 bases and J gave up 6 bases; unmatched junction bases: 6. Looked up from germline, CDR1 is MDHEN and CDR2 is SYDVKM. This CDR3 is built from 15 residues. The CDR3 region has the DNA TGTGCCAGCAGTTTTATGGACAGGGCAGATGAAAAACTGTTTTTT. Protein sequence: CASSFMDRADEKLFF. Based on the CDR3 plus reference TRBV28 and TRBJ1-4, the full variable domain is DVKVTQSSRYLVKRTGEKVFLECVQDMDHENMFWYRQDPGLGLRLIYFSYDVKMKEKGDIPEGYSVSREKKERFSLILESASTNQTSMYLCASSFMDRADEKLFFGSGTQLSVL.

The chain links TRBV10-2 to TRBJ2-5; TRBD1 aligns across 8 bases. CDR3 size: 15 residues. CDR1 is WSHSY and CDR2 is SAAADI in the germline V gene. V lost 4 bases and J lost 5; bases outside the gene matches: 9. CDR3 coding DNA: TGCGCCAGCAGTGGTTACAGGGGGTACGGGGAGACCCAGTACTTC. Amino acids: CASSGYRGYGETQYF.

This chain links TRBV13 with TRBJ2-7, with D unclear. The CDR3 runs to 13 residues. Between the trimmed V and J ends, which lost 5 bases and 2 bases, there was a span of 10 bases. From germline, CDR1 is PRHDT and CDR2 FYEKMQ (reference sequence). This chain's CDR3 is CASSIDSTYEQYF. The CDR3, as DNA: TGTGCCAGCAGCATTGACTCCACCTACGAGCAGTACTTC.

The chain recombines TRBV7-9 with TRBJ1-1; TRBD1 might be the D (6 bases). This CDR3 comprises 18 residues. Germline V gives CDR1 SEHNR, CDR2 FQNEAQ (reference sequence). V lost 5 bases and J lost 0, with 22 bases in between. The CDR3 is CASSPPFGGLAMNTEAFF. In nucleotides, the CDR3 is TGTGCCAGCAGCCCCCCGTTCGGGGGGCTGGCCATGAACACTGAAGCTTTCTTT.

The chain is built from TRBV30 and TRBJ2-5; a possible D gene is TRBD2 (5 bases). CDR1 and CDR2 (germline): GTSNPN, SVGIG (reference sequence). The CDR3 runs 13 residues. With 2 bases removed from V and 5 bases from J, the gap between germline ends came to 12 bases. The CDR3 DNA sequence: TGTGCCTGGAGTCTAGCAGATGGGGAGACCCAGTACTTC. Protein: CAWSLADGETQYF. The variable domain in full, completed from reference TRBV30 and TRBJ2-5, reads SQTIHQWPATLVQPVGSPLSLECTVEGTSNPNLYWYRQAAGRGLQLLFYSVGIGQISSEVPQNLSASRPQDRQFILSSKKLLLSDSGFYLCAWSLADGETQYFGPGTRLLVL.

Remarks on this clone: Other DNA sequences in the sample encode the same CDR3. The gene calls are TRBV4-1 and TRBJ2-7, with D perhaps TRBD1 (5 bases). Looked up from germline, CDR1 is MGHRA and CDR2 is YSYEKL. The CDR3 spans 15 residues. The V end lost 1 base, the J end lost 1 base, and 11 bases lay between the germline ends. The CDR3 protein is CASSQGQGLSYEQYF. CDR3 DNA: TGCGCCAGCAGCCAAGGGCAGGGTTTATCCTACGAGCAGTACTTC.

The V gene is TRBV30, the J gene TRBJ2-2; D may be TRBD2 (6 bases). Germline CDR1 GTSNPN, CDR2 SVGIG (reference sequence). The CDR3 consists of 15 residues. Trimming cost V 8 bases and J 3 bases, with 19 bases left between them. CDR3 loop: CAGLLAGTYTGELFF. CDR3 nucleotide sequence: TGTGCCGGACTCCTCGCGGGAACCTACACCGGGGAGCTGTTTTTT.

This rearrangement joins TRBV6-4 to TRBJ2-6; a weak D match, TRBD1 (5 bases). This CDR3 has 22 residues. The V end was cut by 0 bases, the J end by 2 bases, with 26 bases between. Germline CDR1 is MRHNA and CDR2 is SNTAGT. Here the CDR3 reads CASSDSGSNTGAALAGANVLTF. CDR3 nucleotides: TGTGCCAGCAGTGACTCGGGTAGCAATACTGGGGCAGCCCTGGCTGGGGCCAACGTCCTGACTTTC.

V usage is TRBV2 and J usage is TRBJ2-7, with 7 bases identical to TRBD2. V lost 7 bases and J lost 4; bases outside the gene matches: 10. In germline, CDR1 is SNHLY, CDR2 FYNNEI. The CDR3 is 14 amino acids. CDR3 protein: CASKGMDGGYEQYF. The CDR3 nucleotides are TGTGCCAGCAAGGGAATGGACGGGGGGTACGAGCAGTACTTC.

V usage is TRBV5-6 and J usage is TRBJ1-2, with TRBD1 matching over 8 bases. CDR3 length: 14 residues. With V trimmed by 4 bases and J by 5 bases, 7 bases remained unmatched. The V gene's germline CDR1 is SGHDT and CDR2 YYEEEE. The CDR3 DNA is TGTGCCAGCAGCACCTTACAGGGGGTTTATGGCTACACCTTC. It specifies CASSTLQGVYGYTF.

J is TRBJ2-1 and V is TRBV9; 8 bases are shared with TRBD2. V lost 0 bases, J lost 3 bases, and 5 bases stayed unmatched. Germline V CDR1 and CDR2: SGDLS, YYNGEE. The CDR3 runs 16 residues. DNA for the CDR3: TGTGCCAGCAGCGTAGAACTAGCGGACTTCTACAATGAGCAGTTCTTC. Residues: CASSVELADFYNEQFF.

The gene calls are TRBV6-6 and TRBJ2-1; 12 nucleotides agree with TRBD2. The germline V gene encodes CDR1 MNHNY and CDR2 SVGAGI (reference sequence). The CDR3 consists of 14 residues. V lost 6 bases, J lost 5 bases, and 2 bases stayed unmatched. CDR3 coding DNA: TGTGCCAGCAGGCTAGCGGGGGGGAACAATGAGCAGTTCTTC. This encodes CASRLAGGNNEQFF.